This T cell receptor beta chain was sequenced for a study of OX40 agonist ivuxolimab in advanced cancers. Study at large: Partial responses were seen in three patients, one with hepatocellular carcinoma and two with cutaneous melanoma.

Clones were read by immunoSEQ multiplex PCR, and TCRdb kept only the in-frame ones, dropping some. The table includes 60,000 to 75,000 clones, 84% detected once. The V gene end was trimmed by 4 bases and the J gene end by 7 bases; junction bases not matched to a gene: 5. CDR3 length: 13 residues. In germline, CDR1 is SGHDT, CDR2 YYEEEE. Material: CD4+ or CD8+ T cells sorted from blood, obtained in a trial of the OX40 agonist ivuxolimab. The receptor was derived from an adult with an advanced solid tumor such as melanoma, head and neck, liver or kidney cancer. The V call is TRBV5-6, the J call TRBJ1-2, with TRBD1 matching 9 bases. The CDR3 bases are TGTGCCAGCAGCGGCCGGGACAGGGTTGGCTACACCTTC. Translated: CASSGRDRVGYTF.